The rows below give T cell receptor beta chains drawn from one sample of a study of cytomegalovirus exposure and HLA in healthy donors. Libraries were prepared by immunoSEQ multiplex PCR; TCRdb keeps only in-frame clonotypes and omits some of them. The table records 90,000 to 100,000 clones, 55% to 70% of them present only once. Sequencing input: PBMCs. Receptors were obtained from a boy aged 5-17 years in good health and CMV-seropositive. CDR3s include the opening cysteine and the closing phenylalanine or tryptophan. D genes are given only for firm matches.

j_gene: TRBJ2-1
v_gene: TRBV7-3
len: 15
d_gene: TRBD2
CDR3aa: CASSSPGGSYNEQFF

j_gene: TRBJ1-2
v_gene: TRBV6-5
len: 15
d_gene: -
CDR3aa: CASSARGRQTYGYTF

j_gene: TRBJ2-1
v_gene: TRBV6-5
len: 15
d_gene: TRBD2
CDR3aa: CASSYSQRGDNEQFF

j_gene: TRBJ1-3
v_gene: TRBV7-2
len: 18
d_gene: TRBD1
CDR3aa: CASSGDRGHLISGNTIYF

j_gene: TRBJ2-7
v_gene: TRBV2
len: 16
d_gene: TRBD2
CDR3aa: CASSERSGELSYEQYF

j_gene: TRBJ1-4
v_gene: TRBV6-5
len: 15
d_gene: TRBD1
CDR3aa: CASRPAWDRDEKLFF

j_gene: TRBJ2-5
v_gene: TRBV4-2
len: 15
d_gene: -
CDR3aa: CASSKRGDSQETQYF

j_gene: TRBJ1-1
v_gene: TRBV6-1
len: 15
d_gene: -
CDR3aa: CASSEVSGMNTEAFF

j_gene: TRBJ2-1
v_gene: TRBV4-1
len: 16
d_gene: TRBD1
CDR3aa: CASSHEAGGENNEQFF

j_gene: TRBJ1-2
v_gene: TRBV10-3
len: 15
d_gene: TRBD1
CDR3aa: CAISEQVAGGYGYTF

j_gene: TRBJ1-6
v_gene: TRBV6-1
len: 13
d_gene: -
CDR3aa: CASRDNSNSPLHF

j_gene: TRBJ2-3
v_gene: TRBV6-4
len: 12
d_gene: -
CDR3aa: CASSDLTDTQYF

j_gene: TRBJ2-7
v_gene: TRBV10-3
len: 18
d_gene: TRBD1
CDR3aa: CAISDFWTGGSMAYEQYF